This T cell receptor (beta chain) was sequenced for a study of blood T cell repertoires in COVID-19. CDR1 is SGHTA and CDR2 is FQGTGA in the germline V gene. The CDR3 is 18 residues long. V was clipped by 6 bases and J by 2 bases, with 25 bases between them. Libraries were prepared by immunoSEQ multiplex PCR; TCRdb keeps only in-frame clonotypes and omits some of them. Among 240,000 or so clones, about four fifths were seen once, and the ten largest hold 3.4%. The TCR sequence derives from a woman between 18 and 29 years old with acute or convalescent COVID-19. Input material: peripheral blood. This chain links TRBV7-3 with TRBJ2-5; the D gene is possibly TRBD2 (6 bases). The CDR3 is CASSPKGPRLGQQETQYF. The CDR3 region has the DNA TGTGCCAGCAGTCCCAAGGGACCGCGACTAGGTCAGCAAGAGACCCAGTACTTC.